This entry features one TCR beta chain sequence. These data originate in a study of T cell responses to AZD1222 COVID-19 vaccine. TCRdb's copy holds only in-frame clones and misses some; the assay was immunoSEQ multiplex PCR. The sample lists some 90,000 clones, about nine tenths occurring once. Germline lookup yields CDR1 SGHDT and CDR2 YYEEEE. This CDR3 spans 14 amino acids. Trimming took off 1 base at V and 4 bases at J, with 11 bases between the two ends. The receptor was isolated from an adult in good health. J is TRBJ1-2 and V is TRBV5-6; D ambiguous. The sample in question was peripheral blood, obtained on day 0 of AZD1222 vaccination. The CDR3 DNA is TGTGCCAGCAGCTTGAGTAGGGTGATCTATGGCTACACCTTC. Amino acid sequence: CASSLSRVIYGYTF.